A selection of T cell receptor beta chains follows, all from one sample in a study of molecular identifiers for immune sequencing clone quantification. MiXCR was run by TCRdb on the PCR reads, yielding one entry per CDR3 protein. The repertoire includes over 50,000 distinct CDR3 sequences, about a third of them detected once, and 3% to 4% sits in the top ten. Input material: naive CD8+ T cells from blood, with Jurkat cell RNA spiked in. The receptors shown here come from a human donor in good health. Some libraries in this study had Jurkat cell RNA spiked in. Both conserved end residues are part of each CDR3. The order of the fields is J gene, clone size, V gene, D gene, CDR3 DNA, CDR3 protein. A D gene is named only where the DNA matches it firmly. Size tells how often a clone was seen (once, few, many) or the class of an expanded clone, and some rows leave it out.

J gene: TRBJ2-1; clone size: few; V gene: TRBV19; D gene: TRBD2; CDR3 DNA: TGTGCCAGTAGTATCCTCTTTGGGGGGGGATCCAATGAGCAGTTCTTC; CDR3 protein: CASSILFGGGSNEQFF
J gene: TRBJ2-4; clone size: .; V gene: TRBV19; D gene: .; CDR3 DNA: TGTGCCAGTAGTCTAGGGATGCGTAGCCAAAACATTCAGTACTTC; CDR3 protein: CASSLGMRSQNIQYF
J gene: TRBJ2-7; clone size: many; V gene: TRBV28; D gene: .; CDR3 DNA: TGTGCCACGTCGGGGGATTCACCCAGGTACGAGCAGTACTTC; CDR3 protein: CATSGDSPRYEQYF
J gene: TRBJ2-7; clone size: .; V gene: TRBV7-9; D gene: TRBD1; CDR3 DNA: TGTGCCAGCAGCCGTTGGGACAGTACTTTCATCTACGAGCAGTACTTC; CDR3 protein: CASSRWDSTFIYEQYF
J gene: TRBJ1-1; clone size: many; V gene: TRBV28; D gene: .; CDR3 DNA: TGTGCCAGCAGTTTTGGGAGGTGGACTGAAGCTTTCTTT; CDR3 protein: CASSFGRWTEAFF
J gene: TRBJ2-3; clone size: few; V gene: TRBV4-1; D gene: TRBD2; CDR3 DNA: TGCGCCAGCAGCCAAGATTTCCTAGCGGGAGACGAGAGGTGTTTT; CDR3 protein: CASSQDFLAGDERCF
J gene: TRBJ1-5; clone size: .; V gene: TRBV13; D gene: TRBD1; CDR3 DNA: TGTGCCAGCAGCTTGTTTGGGACAGGGCACAATCAGCCCCAGCATTTT; CDR3 protein: CASSLFGTGHNQPQHF
J gene: TRBJ2-7; clone size: few; V gene: TRBV7-8; D gene: .; CDR3 DNA: TGTGCCAGCAGCTTAGGGCCCGGCTCCTACGAGCAGTACTTC; CDR3 protein: CASSLGPGSYEQYF
J gene: TRBJ2-7; clone size: .; V gene: TRBV28; D gene: .; CDR3 DNA: TGTGCCAGCAGTTGGCGCGGGATCCGAAAAGTTCAGCAGTACTTC; CDR3 protein: CASSWRGIRKVQQYF
J gene: TRBJ2-2; clone size: .; V gene: TRBV11-2; D gene: TRBD1; CDR3 DNA: TGTGCCAGCAACCTCGGGACAGGGGCGACACTTAACACCGGGGAGCTGTTTTTT; CDR3 protein: CASNLGTGATLNTGELFF
J gene: TRBJ2-3; clone size: many; V gene: TRBV13; D gene: TRBD2; CDR3 DNA: TGTGCCAGCAGCTTTAGCGGGAGGGCAACAGATACGCAGTATTTT; CDR3 protein: CASSFSGRATDTQYF
J gene: TRBJ1-1; clone size: .; V gene: TRBV7-9; D gene: TRBD1; CDR3 DNA: TGTGCCAGCAGCTTAAGCAGGGGGCTCACTGAAGCTTTCTTT; CDR3 protein: CASSLSRGLTEAFF
J gene: TRBJ2-5; clone size: many; V gene: TRBV23-1; D gene: .; CDR3 DNA: TGCGCCAGCAGTCATTACATCTTCTCGGAAGACCAACAAGAGACCCAGTACTTC; CDR3 protein: CASSHYIFSEDQQETQYF
J gene: TRBJ1-2; clone size: .; V gene: TRBV28; D gene: TRBD1; CDR3 DNA: TGTGCCAGCAGTCCCCTCAGGGGGCCCAACTATGGCTACACCTTC; CDR3 protein: CASSPLRGPNYGYTF
J gene: TRBJ2-3; clone size: medium-sized; V gene: TRBV28; D gene: TRBD2; CDR3 DNA: TGTGCCAGCAGTTCCCTAGCGGGGTCGGCAGATACGCAGTATTTT; CDR3 protein: CASSSLAGSADTQYF
J gene: TRBJ1-4; clone size: .; V gene: TRBV20-1; D gene: .; CDR3 DNA: TGCAGTGCTAGTGAACACTTTGCAACTAATGAAAACCTGTTTTTT; CDR3 protein: CSASEHFATNENLFF
J gene: TRBJ2-1; clone size: many; V gene: TRBV29-1; D gene: .; CDR3 DNA: TGCAGCTCCCCCGAGGGGATTGAGCAGTTCTTC; CDR3 protein: CSSPEGIEQFF
J gene: TRBJ1-1; clone size: few; V gene: TRBV6-5; D gene: TRBD1; CDR3 DNA: TGTGCCAGCAGTTACTTTCAGGGGGCGGAAGCTTTCTTT; CDR3 protein: CASSYFQGAEAFF
J gene: TRBJ2-5; clone size: few; V gene: TRBV18; D gene: .; CDR3 DNA: TGTGCCAGCTCCCCTGGGACCAACCAAGAGACCCAGTACTTC; CDR3 protein: CASSPGTNQETQYF
J gene: TRBJ2-7; clone size: few; V gene: TRBV4-3; D gene: .; CDR3 DNA: TGCGCCAGCAGCCAAGAGCCGGCTCGGGGCTACGAGCAGTACTTC; CDR3 protein: CASSQEPARGYEQYF
J gene: TRBJ2-3; clone size: many; V gene: TRBV7-9; D gene: .; CDR3 DNA: TGTGCCAGCAGCGCATCTAGTAGGGGATATACGCAGTATTTT; CDR3 protein: CASSASSRGYTQYF
J gene: TRBJ2-1; clone size: many; V gene: TRBV7-2; D gene: TRBD2; CDR3 DNA: TGTGCCAGCAGCTTATGGGAGGGAGGGCATGAGCAGTTCTTC; CDR3 protein: CASSLWEGGHEQFF
J gene: TRBJ2-7; clone size: .; V gene: TRBV5-6; D gene: .; CDR3 DNA: TGTGCCACCAGCTTGGTGGAGGGGGGGGAGTACTTC; CDR3 protein: CATSLVEGGEYF